This T cell receptor (beta chain) was sequenced for a study of blood T cell repertoires in COVID-19. About the research overall: Acute and convalescent COVID-19 specimens originated in the United States, Italy and Spain. From T cells, B-cell-depleted T cells, or PBMCs came the material, which was cDNA or gDNA.

Authors' methods: Reference gene primer amplification gave nucleated cell count estimates. Using immunoSEQ multiplex PCR, the repertoire was profiled, and TCRdb retains in-frame clones only, with some absent. V and J calls and clone size come straight from that table; D and trimming were deduced from the DNA. The data show hundreds of thousands of clones, with around 88% seen just once and around 4.5% held by the top ten. There are 15 residues in the CDR3. V trimming: 4 bases; J trimming: 8 bases; junction bases outside the gene matches: 4. CDR1 and CDR2 (germline): KGHSH, LQKENI. V usage is TRBV18 and J usage is TRBJ1-6; 11 bases fit TRBD1. The sample consisted of peripheral blood. The origin of this receptor is a woman aged 25 to 45 with acute or convalescent COVID-19. In DNA, the CDR3 is TGTGCCAGCTCACATAGGACAGGGGGCGATTCACCCCTCCACTTT. The encoded protein is CASSHRTGGDSPLHF.